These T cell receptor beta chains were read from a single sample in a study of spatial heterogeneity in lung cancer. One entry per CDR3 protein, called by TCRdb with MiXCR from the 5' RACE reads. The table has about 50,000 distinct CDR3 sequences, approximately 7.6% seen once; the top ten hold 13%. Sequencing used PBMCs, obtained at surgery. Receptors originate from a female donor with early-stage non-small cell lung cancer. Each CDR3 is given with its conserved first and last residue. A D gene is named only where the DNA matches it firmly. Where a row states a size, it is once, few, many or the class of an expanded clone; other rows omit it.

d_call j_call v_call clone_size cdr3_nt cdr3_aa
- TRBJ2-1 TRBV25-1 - TGTGCCAGCAGTGGACTTCGGGGCCCCTCCTACAATGAGCAGTTCTTC CASSGLRGPSYNEQFF
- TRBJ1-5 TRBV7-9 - TGTGCCAACAGCTTAATGGGGATTCAGCCCCAGCATTTT CANSLMGIQPQHF
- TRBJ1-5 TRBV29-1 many TGCAGCGTTGTGATCTCCCTTAATCAGCCCCAGCATTTT CSVVISLNQPQHF
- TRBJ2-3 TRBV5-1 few TGCGCCAGCAGCTTAGGTGGGGATCCTGGCACAGATACGCAGTATTTT CASSLGGDPGTDTQYF
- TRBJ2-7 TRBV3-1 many TGTGCCAGCAGCCTGGGACCCCGAGGTATAGAGCAGTACTTC CASSLGPRGIEQYF
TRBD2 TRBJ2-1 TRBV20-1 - TGCAGTGCTAGAAACTCGTGGGCTAGCGGGAACACTAATGAGCAGTTCTTC CSARNSWASGNTNEQFF
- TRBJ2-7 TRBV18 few TGTGCCAGCGACCACCCCCGCGAGCAGTACTTC CASDHPREQYF
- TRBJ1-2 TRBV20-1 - TGCAGTGCTAGAGATCTGACGTCATACTATGGCTACACCTTC CSARDLTSYYGYTF
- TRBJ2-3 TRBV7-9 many TGTGCCAGCAGCCCACCAACGGGGCCGACAGATACGCAGTATTTT CASSPPTGPTDTQYF
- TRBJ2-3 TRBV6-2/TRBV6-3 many TGTGCCAGCAGAACCACAGGGTTTTCAGATACGCAGTATTTT CASRTTGFSDTQYF
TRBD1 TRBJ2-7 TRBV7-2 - TGTGCCAGCAGCTTGGACAGGGGTGGCTACGAGCAGTACTTC CASSLDRGGYEQYF
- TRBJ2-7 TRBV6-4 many TGTGCCAGCAGTGACTCCCACTACTACGAGCAGTACTTC CASSDSHYYEQYF
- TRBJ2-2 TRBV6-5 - TGTGCCAGCAGTTACTCGGTGTCAGGGAATACCGGGGAGCTGTTTTTT CASSYSVSGNTGELFF
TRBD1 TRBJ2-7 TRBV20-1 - TGCAGTGCTAGAGATCTAGACAGGGCGACCTACGAGCAGTACTTC CSARDLDRATYEQYF
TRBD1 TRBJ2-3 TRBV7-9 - TGTGCCAGCAGCTCGGACAGGTCCCTTAGCACAGATACGCAGTATTTT CASSSDRSLSTDTQYF
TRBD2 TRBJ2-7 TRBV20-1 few TGCAGTGCTAGAGGGGGAGGGAACTACGAGCAGTACTTC CSARGGGNYEQYF
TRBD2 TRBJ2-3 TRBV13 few TGTGCCAGCAGCCAACGGGGGGGCCGGGCAGATACGCAGTATTTT CASSQRGGRADTQYF
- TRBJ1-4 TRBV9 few TGTGCCAGCAGCGTGGGTTTGGTAGCTAATGAAAAACTGTTTTTT CASSVGLVANEKLFF
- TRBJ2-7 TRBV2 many TGTGCCAGCAGTGCGGCCGTCACCAGGGAGTACGAGCAGTACTTC CASSAAVTREYEQYF
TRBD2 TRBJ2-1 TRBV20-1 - TGCAGTGCTAGCCCATTTGGACTAGCGGGGAACAATGAGCAGTTCTTC CSASPFGLAGNNEQFF
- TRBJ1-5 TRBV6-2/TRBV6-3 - TGTGCCAGCACCGGGACTGGGGAGCGGAATCAGCCCCAGCATTTT CASTGTGERNQPQHF
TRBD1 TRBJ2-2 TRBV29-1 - TGCAGCGGCTGGGGACAGGGGGACACCGGGGAGCTGTTTTTT CSGWGQGDTGELFF
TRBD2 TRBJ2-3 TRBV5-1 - TGCGCCAGCAGCTTGGCAGGACTAGCGGCGAGCACAGATACGCAGTATTTT CASSLAGLAASTDTQYF
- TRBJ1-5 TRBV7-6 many TGTGCCAGCAGCCGGGAGGGGGTCCGGGGCAATCAGCCCCAGCATTTT CASSREGVRGNQPQHF
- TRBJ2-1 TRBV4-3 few TGCGCCAACAGCCAAGAGTCCTTGTACAATGAGCAGTTCTTC CANSQESLYNEQFF
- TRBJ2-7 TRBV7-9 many TGTGCCAGCAGCTTGCAGGGAGGAATCTACGAGCAGTACTTC CASSLQGGIYEQYF
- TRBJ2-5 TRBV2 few TGTGCCAGCAGTTTAAAGCGGGCGGAGACCCAGTACTTC CASSLKRAETQYF
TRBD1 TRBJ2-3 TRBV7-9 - TGTGCCAGCAGCTTAAAGGTGACAGGGGACACAGATACGCAGTATTTT CASSLKVTGDTDTQYF
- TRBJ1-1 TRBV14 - TGTGCCAGCAGCCAAGATTGGGGGAAGAGGACTTTCTTT CASSQDWGKRTFF
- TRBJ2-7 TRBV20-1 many TGCAGTGCTAGAGATCCATCCGGCCGGTCGGTGCAGCAGTACTTC CSARDPSGRSVQQYF
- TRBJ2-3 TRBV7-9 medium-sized TGTGCCAGCAGCTGGGGCAGCCCCACAGATACGCAGTATTTT CASSWGSPTDTQYF
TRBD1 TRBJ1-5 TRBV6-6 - TGTGCCAGCAGTTCAGGACAGGGAGGAGTTCAGCCCCAGCATTTT CASSSGQGGVQPQHF
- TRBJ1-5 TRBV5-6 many TGTGCCAGCAGCTTCACCCAGGGCCAGCCCCAGCATTTT CASSFTQGQPQHF